This passage covers 19 T cell receptor beta chains from one sample sequenced in a study of neurological immune-mediated disorders. TCRdb used MiXCR to reprocess the 5' RACE reads, holding one entry per CDR3 protein. The profile shows tens of thousands of distinct CDR3 sequences, around 24% of them singletons. Time point given: technical triplicate 2. The sequencing sample was made of PBMCs. The receptors were gathered from a man between 60 and 75 years old with HTLV-1-associated myelopathy (HAM/TSP).

By share of the sample, this clonotype is medium-sized (0.01 to 0.1%). The V call is TRBV29-1, the J call TRBJ1-2; D is undetermined. The ends were cut back, 7 bases at V and 0 bases at J, with 15 bases in the middle. Germline V lookup: CDR1 SQVTM, CDR2 ANQGSEA. CDR3 size: 14 residues. The CDR3 sequence is CSAVLPSSNYGYTF. As DNA, the CDR3 is TGCAGCGCAGTCTTACCCTCATCTAACTATGGCTACACCTTC.

This clonotype has at least ten counts. The J gene is TRBJ1-2, the V gene TRBV29-1, with TRBD1 as a possible D gene (5 bases). The germline gives CDR1 SQVTM, CDR2 ANQGSEA. Between the trimmed V and J ends, which lost 7 bases and 2 bases, there was a span of 14 bases. This CDR3 is 13 amino acids long. CDR3 protein: CSASAGTNYGYTF. The CDR3 nucleotides are TGCAGCGCTAGCGCCGGGACCAACTATGGCTACACCTTC.

As regards this clonotype: At one end, the junction sequence differs from germline, possibly due to a read error. The chain is built from TRBV4-1 and TRBJ1-1, with TRBD1 identical over 7 bases. CDR3 size: 14 residues. CDR1 and CDR2 (germline): MGHRA, YSYEKL. CDR3 coding DNA: TGCGCCAGCAGTCCTGACAGGGTGAACACAGAAGCTTTCTTT. This gives the protein CASSPDRVNTEAFF.

This clonotype has a count of ten or more. The chain uses TRBV5-1 and TRBJ2-5, with 12 nucleotides matching TRBD2. Germline CDR1 is SGHRS and CDR2 is YFSETQ. The CDR3 has 17 residues. With 4 bases clipped from V and 5 bases from J, the junction kept 12 bases outside the gene matches. The CDR3 protein is CASSTGLAGNWGETQYF. As DNA, the CDR3 is TGCGCCAGCAGCACCGGACTAGCGGGGAACTGGGGGGAGACCCAGTACTTC.

This clonotype was recorded at least ten times. This chain connects TRBV6-6 to TRBJ2-1, with TRBD2 matching 8 bases. Trimming cost V 10 bases and J 6 bases; bases outside gene matches: 11. CDR3 length equals 14 residues. Germline loops: CDR1 MNHNY, CDR2 SVGAGI (reference sequence). DNA of the CDR3: TGTGCCACCTCAGCGGGAGTCTCGTTCAATGAGCAGTTCTTC. Translation: CATSAGVSFNEQFF.

This clonotype was picked up many times. The rearrangement links TRBV29-1 to TRBJ2-7; maybe TRBD2 (6 bases). The CDR3 length is 12 residues. Trimming left V 5 bases short and J 6 bases short, with 14 bases between. In germline, CDR1 is SQVTM, CDR2 ANQGSEA. The CDR3 spells CSVNGFGGEQYF. As DNA, the CDR3 is TGCAGCGTTAATGGGTTCGGGGGCGAGCAGTACTTC.

This clonotype was counted many times. The genes are TRBV29-1 and TRBJ2-1; maybe TRBD2 (5 bases). The germline gives CDR1 SQVTM, CDR2 ANQGSEA. Trimming stripped 6 bases from V and 0 bases from J, with 9 bases between. CDR3 length: 13 amino acids. CDR3 DNA sequence: TGCAGCGTACTGGCGGGCTCCTACAATGAGCAGTTCTTC. Its protein is CSVLAGSYNEQFF.

In its sample, this clonotype was seen many times. The V and J genes are TRBV4-1 and TRBJ1-2, with D possibly TRBD1 on 5 matching bases. V lost 5 bases and J 4 bases, leaving 23 bases between the germline ends. This CDR3 is built from 17 residues. CDR1 MGHRA and CDR2 YSYEKL come from the germline V gene. The CDR3 nucleotides are TGCGCCAGCAGCTTTCGTTCCGGGACCGAGGGCGGCTATGGCTACACCTTC. The encoded protein is CASSFRSGTEGGYGYTF.

The sample holds many counts of this clonotype. The gene calls are TRBV3-1 and TRBJ1-5, with D possibly TRBD1 on 6 matching bases. Trimming took 4 bases from V and 7 from J, leaving 11 bases between them. Germline V lookup: CDR1 LGHDT, CDR2 YNNKEL (reference sequence). This CDR3 contains 13 residues. The CDR3 coding sequence is TGTGCCAGCAGCCTCAGGGGTGGGCAGCCCCAGCATTTT. Protein: CASSLRGGQPQHF.

The J gene is TRBJ2-7, the V gene TRBV11-2; tentatively, D is TRBD1 or TRBD2 (6 bases each). Trimming removed 6 bases at V and 5 bases at J, with 23 bases between. The CDR3 has 16 amino acids. The germline CDR1 and CDR2 sequences are SGHAT and FQNNGV. CDR3 bases: TGTGCCAGCAGTTCCGAAGGGGGGCGAGGCGGTGACGAGCAGTACTTC. Its translation is CASSSEGGRGGDEQYF.

This clonotype was counted at least ten times. CDR3 nucleotides: TGCAGCGTAGGGCCTGCCGTAGACGGGGAGCTGTTTTTT. Translated: CSVGPAVDGELFF. The chain uses TRBV29-1 and TRBJ2-2; D is ambiguous. The CDR3 consists of 13 residues. Between the trimmed V and J ends, which lost 6 bases and 7 bases, there was a span of 15 bases. CDR1 and CDR2 (germline): SQVTM, ANQGSEA.

The gene calls are TRBV20-1 and TRBJ2-3; TRBD2 aligns across 8 bases. V dropped 3 bases and J dropped 3; count of bases not matched to a gene: 2. Germline V gives CDR1 DFQATT, CDR2 SNEGSKA (reference sequence). The CDR3 runs 13 residues. CDR3 sequence reads: CSARVAGTDTQYF. The CDR3 DNA reads as TGCAGTGCTAGGGTAGCGGGGACAGATACGCAGTATTTT.

This clonotype was seen repeatedly, ten times or more. CDR3 coding DNA: TGCGCCAGCAGCAACGGGACAGGGGGCTTGTCACCCCTCCACTTT. Its protein product is CASSNGTGGLSPLHF. This chain links TRBV5-1 with TRBJ1-6, with 12 bases that match TRBD1. Germline-derived CDR1 and CDR2 are SGHRS and YFSETQ. Trimming took 4 bases from V and 10 from J; bases not matched to a gene: 6. The CDR3 is 15 residues long. The full variable domain, its missing parts supplied by reference TRBV5-1 and TRBJ1-6, is KAGVTQTPRYLIKTRGQQVTLSCSPISGHRSVSWYQQTPGQGLQFLFEYFSETQRNKGNFPGRFSGRQFSNSRSEMNVSTLELGDSALYLCASSNGTGGLSPLHFGNGTRLTVT.

The chain recombines TRBV28 with TRBJ2-1; D call uncertain. Deletions cut 3 bases from V and 3 bases from J, with 9 bases between. This CDR3 is 14 amino acids long. Germline V gives CDR1 MDHEN, CDR2 SYDVKM. CDR3 amino acids: CASSFGPLYNEQFF. In DNA form, the CDR3 reads TGTGCCAGCAGTTTCGGGCCGCTCTACAATGAGCAGTTCTTC. The complete variable domain, with remaining parts taken from reference TRBV28 and TRBJ2-1, reads DVKVTQSSRYLVKRTGEKVFLECVQDMDHENMFWYRQDPGLGLRLIYFSYDVKMKEKGDIPEGYSVSREKKERFSLILESASTNQTSMYLCASSFGPLYNEQFFGPGTRLTVL.

This clonotype was counted ten times or more. This chain uses TRBV15 with TRBJ2-7; 7 nucleotides match TRBD1. The CDR3 is 14 amino acids. V trimming: 1 base; J trimming: 2 bases; junction bases outside the gene matches: 2. Germline CDR1 is LNHNV and CDR2 is YYDKDF (reference sequence). The CDR3 bases are TGTGCCACCAGCAGAGTGACAGGGCCCTACGAGCAGTACTTC. Its protein is CATSRVTGPYEQYF.

V gene TRBV6-5 combines with J gene TRBJ2-7, with D possibly called TRBD1 or TRBD2 (5 bases each). The CDR3 consists of 14 residues. Trimming removed 5 bases from V and 3 bases from J, with 14 bases in between. Per the germline V gene, CDR1 is MNHEY and CDR2 is SVGAGI. CDR3 DNA: TGTGCCAGCAGTCCCGTCGGGACGATCTACGAGCAGTACTTC. Translated, it gives CASSPVGTIYEQYF.

J is TRBJ2-2 and V is TRBV5-1, with a weak D call TRBD2 (6 bases). CDR3 length equals 15 residues. V was shortened by 0 bases and J by 4 bases, with 10 bases between the two germline ends. The germline CDR1 and CDR2 sequences are SGHRS and YFSETQ. CDR3 in DNA: TGCGCCAGCAGCTTGGCGGGAGACGGCACCGGGGAGCTGTTTTTT. This gives the protein CASSLAGDGTGELFF. Full variable domain (outside the CDR3, taken from reference TRBV5-1 and TRBJ2-2): KAGVTQTPRYLIKTRGQQVTLSCSPISGHRSVSWYQQTPGQGLQFLFEYFSETQRNKGNFPGRFSGRQFSNSRSEMNVSTLELGDSALYLCASSLAGDGTGELFFGEGSRLTVL.

The table lists this clonotype with many counts. This chain uses TRBV29-1 with TRBJ1-1, with D maybe TRBD1 (6 bases). This CDR3 has 14 amino acids. Deletions cut 3 bases from V and 1 base from J, with 12 bases between. Germline assignment: CDR1 SQVTM and CDR2 ANQGSEA. CDR3 coding DNA: TGCAGCGTTGATAGATCGGACAGGAACACTGAAGCTTTCTTT. Its translation: CSVDRSDRNTEAFF. Full variable domain (remainder filled in from reference TRBV29-1 and TRBJ1-1): SAVISQKPSRDICQRGTSLTIQCQVDSQVTMMFWYRQQPGQSLTLIATANQGSEATYESGFVIDKFPISRPNLTFSTLTVSNMSPEDSSIYLCSVDRSDRNTEAFFGQGTRLTVV.

The chain links TRBV12-3 or TRBV12-4 to TRBJ1-2; D might be TRBD1 (5 bases). The CDR3 is 13 residues long. The ends were cut back, 3 bases at V and 8 bases at J, with 13 bases in the middle. The DNA for the CDR3 is TGTGCCAGCAGTTTGGGCAGGGCCGGGGGCTACACCTTC. Translating it yields CASSLGRAGGYTF.